This TCR beta chain was sequenced for a study of T cell responses to AZD1222 COVID-19 vaccine. Findings of the study overall: Nearly half of spike-specific TCRs reportedly target unmutated variant regions. Females made up more of the donors, who were largely white British, and clonal diversity may have come out too low. There were vaccine-associated CD4 TCRs across spike, dominant at 160-218 and 743-854. Researchers took repertoire samples only after the peak T cell response had come.

About this clone: Its antigen is still unknown.

This CDR3 is built from 15 residues. V gave up 3 bases and J gave up 7 bases, with 16 bases separating them. Germline V gene sequence: CDR1 MDHEN, CDR2 SYDVKM. The method was immunoSEQ multiplex PCR; TCRdb's version includes in-frame clones alone and lacks a portion of them. The table shows some 99,000 clones, with approximately 87% occurring only once. The input for sequencing was peripheral blood, taken 28 days after the second AZD1222 dose. The J gene is TRBJ2-1, the V gene TRBV28; D could derive from TRBD1 or TRBD2 (5 bases each). The TCR comes from an adult who received the AZD1222 COVID-19 vaccine. Here the CDR3 reads CASSLGGSPGNEQFF. The CDR3 DNA reads TGTGCCAGCAGTTTGGGTGGGAGCCCAGGGAATGAGCAGTTCTTC.